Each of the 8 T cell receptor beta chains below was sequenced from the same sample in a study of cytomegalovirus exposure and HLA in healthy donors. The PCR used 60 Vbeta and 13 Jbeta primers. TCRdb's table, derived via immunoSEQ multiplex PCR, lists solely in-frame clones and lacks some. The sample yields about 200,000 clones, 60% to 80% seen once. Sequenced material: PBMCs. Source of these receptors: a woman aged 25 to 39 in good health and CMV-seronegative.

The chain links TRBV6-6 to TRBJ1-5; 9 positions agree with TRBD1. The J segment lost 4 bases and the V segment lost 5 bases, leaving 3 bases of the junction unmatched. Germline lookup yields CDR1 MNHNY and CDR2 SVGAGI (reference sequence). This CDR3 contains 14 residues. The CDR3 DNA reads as TGTGCCAGCAGTGTCGGACAGGGGAATCAGCCCCAGCATTTT. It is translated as CASSVGQGNQPQHF.

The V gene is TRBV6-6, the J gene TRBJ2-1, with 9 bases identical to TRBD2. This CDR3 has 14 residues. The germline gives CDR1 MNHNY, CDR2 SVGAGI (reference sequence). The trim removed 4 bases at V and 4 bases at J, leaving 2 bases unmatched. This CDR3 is CASSFLAGYNEQFF. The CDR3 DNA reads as TGTGCCAGCAGTTTCCTAGCGGGATACAATGAGCAGTTCTTC.

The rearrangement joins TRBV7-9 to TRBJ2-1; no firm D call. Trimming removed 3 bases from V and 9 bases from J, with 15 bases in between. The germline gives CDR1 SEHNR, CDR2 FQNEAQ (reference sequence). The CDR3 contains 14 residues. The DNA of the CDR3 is TGTGCCAGCAGCTTTTGGGCTAATCCCCGTGAGCAGTTCTTC. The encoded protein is CASSFWANPREQFF.

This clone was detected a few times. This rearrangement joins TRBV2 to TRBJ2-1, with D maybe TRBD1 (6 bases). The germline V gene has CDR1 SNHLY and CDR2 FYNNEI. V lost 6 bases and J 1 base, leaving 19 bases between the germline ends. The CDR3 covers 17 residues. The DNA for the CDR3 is TGTGCCAGCAGGGGGTTCATAGGGACACAATCCTACAATGAGCAGTTCTTC. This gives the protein CASRGFIGTQSYNEQFF.

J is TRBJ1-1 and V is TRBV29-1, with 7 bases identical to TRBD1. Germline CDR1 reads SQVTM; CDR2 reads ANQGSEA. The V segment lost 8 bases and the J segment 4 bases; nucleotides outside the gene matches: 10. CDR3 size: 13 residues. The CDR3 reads CSSRRAGGTEAFF. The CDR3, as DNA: TGCAGCTCTCGAAGGGCAGGGGGCACTGAAGCTTTCTTT.

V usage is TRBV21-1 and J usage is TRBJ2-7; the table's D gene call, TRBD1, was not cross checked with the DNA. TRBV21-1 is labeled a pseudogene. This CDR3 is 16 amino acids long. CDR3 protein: CASSKGKGQGVYEQYF. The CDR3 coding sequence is TGTGCCAGCAGCAAAGGTAAAGGACAGGGGGTCTACGAGCAGTACTTC.

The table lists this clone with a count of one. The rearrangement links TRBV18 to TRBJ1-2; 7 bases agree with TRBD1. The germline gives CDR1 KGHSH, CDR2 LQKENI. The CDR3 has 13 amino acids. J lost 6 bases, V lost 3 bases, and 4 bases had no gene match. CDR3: CASSPGQANGYTF. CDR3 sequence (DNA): TGTGCCAGCTCACCCGGACAGGCCAATGGCTACACCTTC.

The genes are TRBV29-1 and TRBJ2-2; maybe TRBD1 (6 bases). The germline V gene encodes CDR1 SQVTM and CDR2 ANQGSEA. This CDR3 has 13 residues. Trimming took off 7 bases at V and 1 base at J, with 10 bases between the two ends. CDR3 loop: CSALGQNTGELFF. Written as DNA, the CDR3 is TGCAGCGCTCTGGGACAGAACACCGGGGAGCTGTTTTTT.